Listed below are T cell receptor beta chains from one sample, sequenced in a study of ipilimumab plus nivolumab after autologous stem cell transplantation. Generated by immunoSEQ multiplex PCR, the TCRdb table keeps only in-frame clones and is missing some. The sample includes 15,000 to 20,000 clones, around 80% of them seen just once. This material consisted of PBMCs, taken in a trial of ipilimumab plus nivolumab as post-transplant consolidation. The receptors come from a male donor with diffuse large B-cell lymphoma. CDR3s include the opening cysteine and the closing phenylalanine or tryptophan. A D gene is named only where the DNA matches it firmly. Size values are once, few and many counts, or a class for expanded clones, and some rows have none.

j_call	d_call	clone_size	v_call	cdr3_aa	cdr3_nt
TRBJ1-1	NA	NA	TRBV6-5	CASGTMNTEAFF	TGTGCCAGCGGCACCATGAACACTGAAGCTTTCTTT
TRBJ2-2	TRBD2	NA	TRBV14	CASSQRGLAGPNTGELFF	TGTGCCAGCAGCCAACGAGGACTAGCGGGCCCGAACACCGGGGAGCTGTTTTTT
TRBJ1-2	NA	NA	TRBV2	CASSEGGNYGYTF	TGTGCCAGCAGTGAAGGGGGTAACTATGGCTACACCTTC
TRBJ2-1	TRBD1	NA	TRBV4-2	CASSARRGTGNNEQFF	TGTGCCAGCAGCGCTCGCCGCGGGACAGGGAACAATGAGCAGTTCTTC
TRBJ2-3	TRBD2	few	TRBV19	CASSIDPPGFSGGISGQYF	TGTGCCAGTAGTATAGACCCCCCCGGGTTTAGCGGGGGGATCAGTGGGCAGTATTTT
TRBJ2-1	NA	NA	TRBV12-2	CASRPRLAGATGVCNEQFF	TGTGCAAGTCGCCCCAGACTAGCGGGGGCGACGGGGGTGTGTAATGAGCAGTTCTTC
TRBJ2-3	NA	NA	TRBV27	CASSSSGLRTDTQYF	TGTGCCAGCAGTTCATCCGGACTCCGCACGGATACGCAGTATTTT
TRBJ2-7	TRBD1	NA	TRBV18	CASSPKGPGTGNSRYEQYF	TGTGCCAGCTCACCTAAGGGTCCCGGGACAGGGAACTCAAGGTACGAGCAGTACTTC
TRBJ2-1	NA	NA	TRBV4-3	CASSQDFLWSGDNEQFF	TGCGCCAGCAGCCAAGATTTCTTATGGTCAGGAGACAATGAGCAGTTCTTC
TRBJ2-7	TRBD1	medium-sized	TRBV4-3	CASSLMTGTVKDEQYF	TGCGCCAGCAGCCTCATGACCGGGACAGTGAAAGATGAGCAGTACTTC
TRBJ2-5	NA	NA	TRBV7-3	CASSQYTSETQYF	TGTGCCAGCAGTCAATATACATCGGAGACCCAGTACTTC
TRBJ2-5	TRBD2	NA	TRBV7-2	CASSPKRGGQETQYF	TGTGCCAGCAGCCCCAAGCGGGGGGGGCAAGAGACCCAGTACTTC
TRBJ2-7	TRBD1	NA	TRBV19	CASSKRRTGEREQYF	TGTGCCAGTAGTAAACGAAGGACAGGGGAGCGCGAGCAGTACTTC
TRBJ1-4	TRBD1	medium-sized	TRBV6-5	CASSYGQGEEEKLFF	TGTGCCAGCAGTTACGGACAGGGGGAAGAAGAAAAACTGTTTTTT
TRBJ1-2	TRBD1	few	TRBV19	CASSIGYRGSYGYTF	TGTGCCAGTAGTATAGGGTACAGGGGTTCCTATGGCTACACCTTC
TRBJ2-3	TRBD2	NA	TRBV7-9	CASSLWGLADTDTQYF	TGTGCCAGCAGCTTGTGGGGACTAGCGGACACAGATACGCAGTATTTT
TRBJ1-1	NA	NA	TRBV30	CAWSVDRNTEAFF	TGTGCCTGGAGCGTCGACAGGAACACTGAAGCTTTCTTT
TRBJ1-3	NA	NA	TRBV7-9	CASSADPGNTIYF	TGTGCCAGCAGCGCAGACCCTGGAAACACCATATATTTT
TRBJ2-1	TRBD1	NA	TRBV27	CASSFPGQGAREQFF	TGTGCCAGCAGTTTTCCGGGACAGGGGGCGCGTGAGCAGTTCTTC
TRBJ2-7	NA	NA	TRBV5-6	CASSEGFNEQYF	TGTGCCAGCAGCGAAGGCTTTAACGAGCAGTACTTC
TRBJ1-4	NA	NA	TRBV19	CASSTRERDEKLFF	TGTGCCAGTAGTACTCGGGAACGGGATGAAAAACTGTTTTTT
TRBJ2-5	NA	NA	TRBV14	CASSQAETQYF	TGTGCCAGCAGCCAAGCTGAGACCCAGTACTTC
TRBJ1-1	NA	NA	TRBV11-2	CASSLSDGMNTEAFF	TGTGCCAGCAGCTTATCGGACGGCATGAACACTGAAGCTTTCTTT
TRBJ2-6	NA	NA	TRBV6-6	CASTLVGSGANVLTF	TGTGCCAGCACCCTAGTTGGCTCTGGGGCCAACGTCCTGACTTTC
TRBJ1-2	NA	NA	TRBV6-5	CASSRLPGDGYTF	TGTGCCAGCAGCAGACTTCCTGGGGATGGCTACACCTTC
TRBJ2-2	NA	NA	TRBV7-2	CASSLLAGSNTGELFF	TGTGCCAGCAGCCTCCTGGCGGGGTCCAACACCGGGGAGCTGTTTTTT
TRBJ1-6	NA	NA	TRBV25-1	CASSEYGEGRSPLHF	TGTGCCAGCAGTGAATACGGGGAGGGTAGGTCACCCCTCCACTTT
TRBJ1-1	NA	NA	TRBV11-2	CASSSPAGTNTEAFF	TGTGCCAGCAGCTCCCCGGCGGGAACGAACACTGAAGCTTTCTTT
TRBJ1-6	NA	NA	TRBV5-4	CASSQGPSVNSPLHF	TGTGCCAGCAGCCAGGGACCTTCTGTTAATTCACCCCTCCACTTT
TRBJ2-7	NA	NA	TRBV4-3	CASSQGLGEQYF	TGCGCCAGCAGCCAGGGCCTAGGGGAGCAGTACTTC
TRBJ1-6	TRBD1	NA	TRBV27	CASSLTGGSSPLHF	TGTGCCAGCAGTTTAACAGGGGGAAGTTCACCCCTCCACTTT
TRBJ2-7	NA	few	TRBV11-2	CASSQEEHEQYF	TGTGCCAGCAGCCAGGAGGAGCACGAGCAGTACTTC
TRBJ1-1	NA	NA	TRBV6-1	CATSPANTEAFF	TGTGCCACCTCGCCTGCCAACACTGAAGCTTTCTTT
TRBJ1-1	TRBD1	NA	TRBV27	CASSLYPLGQGVAEAFF	TGTGCCAGCAGTTTATACCCCCTGGGACAGGGGGTAGCTGAAGCTTTCTTT
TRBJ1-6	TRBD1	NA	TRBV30	CAWSGQGADSPLHF	TGTGCCTGGAGTGGACAGGGGGCGGATTCACCCCTCCACTTT
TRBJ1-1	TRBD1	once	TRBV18	CASALGGRGVNTEAFF	TGTGCCAGCGCCCTCGGGGGCAGGGGGGTGAACACTGAAGCTTTCTTT
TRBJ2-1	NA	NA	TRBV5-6	CASSLGSSYNEQFF	TGTGCCAGCAGCTTGGGGAGCTCCTACAATGAGCAGTTCTTC
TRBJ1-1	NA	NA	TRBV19	CASSIGGGLYPNTEAFF	TGTGCCAGTAGTATAGGGGGAGGACTATACCCGAACACTGAAGCTTTCTTT
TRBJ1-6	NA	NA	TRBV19	CASSIFRESPLHF	TGTGCCAGTAGTATATTCCGTGAGTCACCCCTCCACTTT
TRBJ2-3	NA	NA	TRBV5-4	CASSSGVGPDTQYF	TGTGCCAGCAGCTCGGGAGTCGGCCCAGATACGCAGTATTTT
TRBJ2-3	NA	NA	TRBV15	CATSRDASGGKDTQYF	TGTGCCACCAGCAGAGATGCCAGCGGTGGCAAGGATACGCAGTATTTT
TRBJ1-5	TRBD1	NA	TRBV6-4	CASSPDRVQPQHF	TGTGCCAGCAGTCCAGACAGGGTTCAGCCCCAGCATTTT
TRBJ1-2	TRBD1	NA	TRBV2	CASSVTLGQGGYGYTF	TGTGCCAGCAGCGTCACTCTGGGACAGGGAGGCTATGGCTACACCTTC
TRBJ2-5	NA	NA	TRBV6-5	CASSYSGTGFQETQYF	TGTGCCAGCAGTTACTCGGGTACAGGATTCCAAGAGACCCAGTACTTC
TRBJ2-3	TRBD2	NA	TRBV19	CASSIAPPGLAGGSRTDTQYF	TGTGCCAGTAGTATAGCCCCCCCTGGACTAGCGGGGGGCTCACGCACAGATACGCAGTATTTT
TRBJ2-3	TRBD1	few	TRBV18	CASSRDSITDTQYF	TGTGCCAGCTCTCGGGACAGTATCACAGATACGCAGTATTTT
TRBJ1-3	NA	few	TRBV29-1	CSVEGEGEDTGNTIYF	TGCAGCGTTGAAGGGGAGGGGGAAGACACTGGAAACACCATATATTTT
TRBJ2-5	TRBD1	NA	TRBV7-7	CASSSGTGKETQYF	TGTGCCAGCAGCTCCGGGACAGGCAAAGAGACCCAGTACTTC
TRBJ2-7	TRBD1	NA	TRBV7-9	CASSLIQGALYEQYF	TGTGCCAGCAGCTTGATACAGGGGGCCCTCTACGAGCAGTACTTC
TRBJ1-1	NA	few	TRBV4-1	CASSPVNTEAFF	TGCGCCAGCAGCCCGGTGAACACTGAAGCTTTCTTT
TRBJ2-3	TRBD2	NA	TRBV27	CASSLFLAGGTDTQYF	TGTGCCAGCAGTTTATTTCTAGCGGGGGGCACAGATACGCAGTATTTT
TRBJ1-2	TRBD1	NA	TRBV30	CAWSPSGQGAFQGGYTF	TGTGCCTGGAGCCCCAGCGGGCAGGGGGCGTTCCAAGGGGGCTACACCTTC
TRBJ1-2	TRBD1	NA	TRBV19	CASSIDRGQDGYTF	TGTGCCAGTAGTATCGACAGGGGGCAGGATGGCTACACCTTC